Below are 12 T cell receptor beta chains sequenced from a single sample in a study of T cells in Graves' hyperthyroidism and ophthalmopathy. Template material for amplifying TCR beta CDR3 regions consisted of RNA transcripts. Carried out on the TCR CDR3, a first-round RT-PCR used the HTBI primer set. MiXCR was run by TCRdb on the multiplex PCR reads, yielding one entry per CDR3 protein. The top ten hold about 40% of the sample, which has a few hundred thousand distinct CDR3 sequences, 46% seen once. The specimen sequenced was peripheral blood or thyroid tissue (not recorded which). The receptors shown here come from an adult woman with Graves' disease, either hyperthyroidism or ophthalmopathy (not recorded which).

This clonotype appeared many times. The chain employs TRBV20-1 and TRBJ1-5; D gene unclear. V dropped 0 bases and J dropped 9 bases, with 15 bases sitting between them. In germline, CDR1 is DFQATT, CDR2 SNEGSKA (reference sequence). This CDR3 comprises 14 residues. The CDR3: CSARDLRAGGPQHF. In DNA, the CDR3 is TGCAGTGCTAGAGATCTTAGGGCGGGAGGGCCCCAGCATTTT.

This clonotype was found many times. This chain uses TRBV7-9 with TRBJ1-1; no firm D call. Germline loops: CDR1 SEHNR, CDR2 FQNEAQ (reference sequence). V lost 1 base, J lost 7 bases, and 10 bases lay in between. This CDR3 spans 13 amino acids. In nucleotides, the CDR3 is TGTGCCAGCAGCTTAGTAGGTCCTAATGAAGCTTTCTTT. Its protein is CASSLVGPNEAFF.

This chain connects TRBV20-1 to TRBJ2-7; no clear D. V gave up 1 base and J gave up 3 bases, with 7 bases separating them. The CDR3 spans 12 residues. CDR1 and CDR2 (germline): DFQATT, SNEGSKA (reference sequence). The CDR3 coding sequence is TGCAGTGCTAGAGGGGCCAACTACGAGCAGTACTTC. Its translation: CSARGANYEQYF.

Worth noting for this clonotype: The junction shows a germline mismatch at one end, possibly a read error. This chain uses TRBV7-8 with TRBJ2-7, with D unresolved. This CDR3 region has 12 residues. Germline assignment: CDR1 SGHVS and CDR2 FQNEAQ. The CDR3 sequence is CASSLMAHEQYF. The CDR3, as DNA: TGCGCCAGCAGCTTGATGGCGCACGAGCAGTACTTC.

This clonotype was seen a handful of times. This may be a read error, as it is one base from a much larger clone. V gene TRBV7-2 combines with J gene TRBJ1-2; D not resolved. Germline lookup yields CDR1 SGHTA and CDR2 FQGNSA. The CDR3 loop spans 13 amino acids. The CDR3 loop reads CAGSPPPNYGYTF. For the CDR3, the DNA is TGTGCCGGCAGTCCCCCCCCTAACTATGGCTACACCTTC.

This clonotype has at least ten counts. V usage is TRBV10-3 and J usage is TRBJ1-4, with D possibly matching TRBD1 (6 bases). Germline V gene lookup returns CDR1 ENHRY and CDR2 SYGVKD. V gave up 11 bases and J gave up 3 bases, with 13 bases separating them. The CDR3 consists of 13 residues. The CDR3 region has the DNA TGTGCCGTAGCCCAGGGGTCTAATGAAAAACTGTTTTTT. Translation gives CAVAQGSNEKLFF.

The CDR3 here is CASIPQGVRNTEAFF. In DNA form, the CDR3 reads TGTGCCAGCATACCGCAGGGGGTGAGAAACACTGAAGCTTTCTTT. This sequence joins TRBV7-3 and TRBJ1-1; TRBD1 matches 7 bases. The trim removed 7 bases at V and 2 bases at J, leaving 10 bases unmatched. Germline V gene data show CDR1 as SGHTA and CDR2 as FQGTGA. There are 15 residues in the CDR3.

The table lists this clonotype with many counts. The chain is built from TRBV5-1 and TRBJ1-2, with no clear D. Looked up from germline, CDR1 is SGHRS and CDR2 is YFSETQ. With 2 bases removed from V and 3 bases from J, the gap between germline ends came to 11 bases. This CDR3 spans 14 amino acids. CDR3 in amino acids: CASSLNNKDYGYTF. The CDR3, as DNA: TGCGCCAGCAGCTTAAATAACAAGGACTATGGCTACACCTTC.

The rearrangement links TRBV6-6 to TRBJ1-2; possibly TRBD1 for D (6 bases). V lost 6 bases to trimming and J lost 2 bases, with 13 bases between them. This CDR3 comprises 14 residues. Germline V gene lookup returns CDR1 MNHNY and CDR2 SVGAGI (reference sequence). CDR3: CASSAGQQNYGYTF. The CDR3 DNA sequence: TGTGCCAGCAGCGCTGGACAGCAGAACTATGGCTACACCTTC.

The V and J genes are TRBV7-8 and TRBJ2-2; possibly TRBD1 for D (6 bases). The V gene's germline CDR1 is SGHVS and CDR2 FQNEAQ. Trimming took off 5 bases at V and 1 base at J, with 14 bases between the two ends. CDR3 length: 16 residues. DNA of the CDR3: TGTGCCAGCAGCAGCCTTACAGGGAAGAACACCGGGGAGCTGTTTTTT. Translated, it gives CASSSLTGKNTGELFF.

This clonotype was seen a few times. Sequence at one end of the junction differs from germline and may be a read error. The chain carries TRBV10-3 and TRBJ1-5, with D unclear. The CDR3 has 14 residues. Germline CDR1 and CDR2: ENHRY and SYGVKD. CDR3 loop: CAISGDPSHQPQHF. CDR3 DNA: TGTGCCATCAGTGGGGATCCTAGCCATCAGCCCCAGCATTTT.

The chain couples TRBV7-2 to TRBJ1-2; 9 nucleotides agree with TRBD1. The CDR3 is made up of 13 amino acids. Looked up from germline, CDR1 is SGHTA and CDR2 is FQGNSA. J was trimmed by 7 bases and V by 5 bases; bases with no gene match: 5. This CDR3 is CASSMGQGLGYTF. The CDR3 DNA reads TGTGCCAGCAGCATGGGACAGGGACTTGGCTACACCTTC.